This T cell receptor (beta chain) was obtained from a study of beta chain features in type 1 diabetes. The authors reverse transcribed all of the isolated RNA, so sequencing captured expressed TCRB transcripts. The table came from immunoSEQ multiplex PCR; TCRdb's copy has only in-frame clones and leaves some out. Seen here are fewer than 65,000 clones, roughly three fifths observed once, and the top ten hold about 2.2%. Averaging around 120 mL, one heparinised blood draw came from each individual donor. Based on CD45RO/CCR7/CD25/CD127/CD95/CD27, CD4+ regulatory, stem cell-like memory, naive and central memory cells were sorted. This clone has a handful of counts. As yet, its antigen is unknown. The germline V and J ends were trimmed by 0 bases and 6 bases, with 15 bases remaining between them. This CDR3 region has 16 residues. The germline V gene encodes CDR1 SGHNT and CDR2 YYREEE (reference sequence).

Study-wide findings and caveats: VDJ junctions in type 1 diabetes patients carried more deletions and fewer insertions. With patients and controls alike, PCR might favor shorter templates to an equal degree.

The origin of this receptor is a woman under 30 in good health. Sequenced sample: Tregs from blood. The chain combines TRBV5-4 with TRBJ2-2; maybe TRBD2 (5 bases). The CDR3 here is CASSLGGRHGAGELFF. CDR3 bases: TGTGCCAGCAGCTTGGGCGGTCGCCACGGGGCCGGGGAGCTGTTTTTT. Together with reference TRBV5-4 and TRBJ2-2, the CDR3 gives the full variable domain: ETGVTQSPTHLIKTRGQQVTLRCSSQSGHNTVSWYQQALGQGPQFIFQYYREEENGRGNFPPRFSGLQFPNYSSELNVNALELDDSALYLCASSLGGRHGAGELFFGEGSRLTVL.